These 32 T cell receptor beta chains were sequenced from one sample in a study of T-cell memory formation after mild COVID-19. TCRdb reprocessed the 5' RACE reads with MiXCR, giving one entry per CDR3 protein. Of hundreds of thousands of distinct CDR3 sequences in the sample, approximately 24% are singletons; the top ten hold around 8.1%. The sample consisted of PBMCs or a T cell subset sorted from them (not recorded which). The receptors come from an adult woman who had mild COVID-19 (a few samples of this study predate the infection). Cell type and time point are not known.

This clonotype has just a few counts. The chain recombines TRBV7-9 with TRBJ1-1; D is undetermined. Between the trimmed V and J ends, which lost 0 bases and 3 bases, there was a span of 14 bases. The CDR3 loop spans 16 amino acids. From germline, CDR1 is SEHNR and CDR2 FQNEAQ (reference sequence). The CDR3 reads CASSLADSRADTEAFF. The CDR3 DNA follows: TGTGCCAGCAGCTTAGCCGATAGTCGGGCCGACACTGAAGCTTTCTTT.

J is TRBJ2-7 and V is TRBV20-1, with D perhaps TRBD1 (6 bases). The CDR3 is 15 amino acids. In germline, CDR1 is DFQATT, CDR2 SNEGSKA (reference sequence). The V gene lost 0 bases and the J gene lost 7 bases, with 19 bases spanning the gap. The CDR3 reads CSARDRRAGEREQYF. The CDR3 nucleotides are TGCAGTGCTAGAGATCGAAGGGCAGGGGAGAGAGAGCAGTACTTC.

This clonotype occurred a few times. The J gene is TRBJ2-5, the V gene TRBV6-5; TRBD1 matches at 12 bases. This CDR3 region has 13 residues. Per germline, CDR1 MNHEY and CDR2 SVGAGI. V lost 8 bases to trimming and J lost 5 bases; unmatched junction nucleotides: 3. The CDR3 spells CASWDRGLETQYF. For the CDR3, the DNA is TGTGCCAGCTGGGACAGGGGGCTTGAGACCCAGTACTTC.

This chain uses TRBV6-6 with TRBJ2-1; 7 positions match TRBD2. Germline V gene data show CDR1 as MNHNY and CDR2 as SVGAGI (reference sequence). Trimming cost V 6 bases and J 3 bases; bases outside gene matches: 5. The CDR3 is made up of 14 amino acids. The CDR3: CASSQTSSYNEQFF. The CDR3 DNA follows: TGTGCCAGCAGCCAGACTAGCAGCTACAATGAGCAGTTCTTC.

This clonotype was seen only a few times. The V call is TRBV5-1, the J call TRBJ1-1; a possible D gene is TRBD1 (5 bases). Germline V gives CDR1 SGHRS, CDR2 YFSETQ. The germline V and J ends were trimmed by 0 bases and 2 bases, with 5 bases remaining between them. The CDR3 is 13 residues long. CDR3 region: CASSLGDNTEAFF. CDR3 DNA: TGCGCCAGCAGCTTGGGGGACAACACTGAAGCTTTCTTT.

This chain uses TRBV12-3 or TRBV12-4 with TRBJ2-7; TRBD2 agrees at 7 bases. After removal of 6 bases from V and 6 bases from J, the junction contained 8 bases not matched to a gene. CDR3 length: 13 residues. The CDR3 DNA reads as TGTGCCAGCAGCCCCGGACTAGTCGGCGAGCAGTACTTC. Its translation: CASSPGLVGEQYF.

The V and J genes are TRBV13 and TRBJ1-5; D is unresolved. The length of the CDR3 is 12 residues. Germline loops: CDR1 PRHDT, CDR2 FYEKMQ (reference sequence). The V and J ends lost 5 bases and 4 bases respectively, with 6 bases between them. CDR3: CASSVRNQPQHF. The CDR3 DNA sequence: TGTGCCAGCAGCGTCAGGAATCAGCCCCAGCATTTT.

This clonotype was observed a handful of times. The genes are TRBV7-9 and TRBJ2-2, with 8 bases aligning to TRBD2. V shed 0 bases, J shed 5 bases, and the junction held 5 bases outside the gene matches. The CDR3 totals 16 residues. Germline V lookup: CDR1 SEHNR, CDR2 FQNEAQ (reference sequence). This CDR3 reads CASSLARAGDTGELFF. CDR3 coding DNA: TGTGCCAGCAGCTTAGCGAGAGCGGGAGATACCGGGGAGCTGTTTTTT.

This chain connects TRBV5-1 to TRBJ2-1; 11 nucleotides align to TRBD2. The length of the CDR3 is 16 residues. Germline V CDR1 and CDR2: SGHRS, YFSETQ. V gave up 2 bases and J gave up 2 bases; unmatched junction bases: 3. This chain's CDR3 is CASSFTSGGTYNEQFF. CDR3 bases: TGCGCCAGCAGCTTCACTAGCGGGGGCACCTACAATGAGCAGTTCTTC.

This clonotype was counted a few times. The chain couples TRBV9 to TRBJ2-7; 11 bases map to TRBD1. The V gene's germline CDR1 is SGDLS and CDR2 YYNGEE. V trimming: 3 bases; J trimming: 3 bases; junction bases outside the gene matches: 5. The CDR3 has 15 residues. The CDR3: CASSAGQGAFYEQYF. The DNA of the CDR3 is TGTGCCAGCAGCGCAGGACAGGGGGCGTTCTACGAGCAGTACTTC.

At least ten counts were recorded for this clonotype. The gene calls are TRBV6-2 or TRBV6-3 and TRBJ2-3, with D perhaps being TRBD1 or TRBD2 (5 bases each). There are 18 residues in the CDR3. V lost 0 bases and J 5 bases, leaving 21 bases between the germline ends. In germline, CDR1 is MNHEY, CDR2 SVGEGT. CDR3 amino acids: CASSYSYRDPRTGDTQYF. The CDR3, as DNA: TGTGCCAGCAGTTACTCGTACCGGGACCCCCGTACCGGAGATACGCAGTATTTT.

V is TRBV4-3 and J is TRBJ1-3; D ambiguous. V was cut by 0 bases and J by 1 base, with 10 bases left in between. The CDR3 is made up of 16 amino acids. Germline V CDR1 and CDR2: LGHNA, YSLEER. CDR3 DNA sequence: TGCGCCAGCAGCCAAGATCTTTCGATTTCTGGAAACACCATATATTTT. Protein sequence: CASSQDLSISGNTIYF.

In this sample, this clonotype turned up a few times. This chain links TRBV10-2 with TRBJ1-5; D may be TRBD1 (5 bases). This CDR3 contains 14 residues. V lost 7 bases, J lost 2 bases, and 12 bases lay in between. The germline V gene encodes CDR1 WSHSY and CDR2 SAAADI. The CDR3 coding sequence is TGCGCCAGCACTGAAAGGGGAGGCAATCAGCCCCAGCATTTT. Translated: CASTERGGNQPQHF.

The chain carries TRBV5-1 and TRBJ2-7; 8 positions agree with TRBD1. The CDR3 totals 15 residues. With V trimmed by 3 bases and J by 4 bases, 9 bases remained unmatched. Germline assignment: CDR1 SGHRS and CDR2 YFSETQ. CDR3 loop: CASSSNGQGGYEQYF. The CDR3 bases are TGCGCCAGCAGCTCCAATGGACAGGGTGGGTACGAGCAGTACTTC.

The sample holds a few counts of this clonotype. V gene TRBV29-1 combines with J gene TRBJ2-1; 16 bases map to TRBD2. From germline, CDR1 is SQVTM and CDR2 ANQGSEA. The CDR3 has 16 residues. Trimming removed 0 bases from V and 9 bases from J; junction bases left unmatched: 5. CDR3 amino acids: CSVEEAGLAGGFEQFF. The CDR3 region has the DNA TGCAGCGTTGAAGAGGCGGGACTAGCGGGAGGGTTTGAGCAGTTCTTC.

This clonotype appeared a few times. The V gene is TRBV7-9, the J gene TRBJ2-7, with unresolved D. Trimming took 5 bases from V and 3 from J, leaving 20 bases between them. This CDR3 has 16 residues. Germline V gene sequence: CDR1 SEHNR, CDR2 FQNEAQ (reference sequence). DNA of the CDR3: TGTGCCAGCAGCCTTGAGCAGGTCTCAATCTACTACGAGCAGTACTTC. The encoded protein is CASSLEQVSIYYEQYF.

A single count supports this clonotype. The chain links TRBV7-9 to TRBJ1-1, with no clear D. The CDR3 runs to 14 residues. V was pared by 5 bases and J by 4 bases, with 14 bases between. Germline V gives CDR1 SEHNR, CDR2 FQNEAQ (reference sequence). CDR3 residues: CASSLGALSTEAFF. The CDR3, as DNA: TGTGCCAGCAGCCTGGGTGCCCTTAGCACTGAAGCTTTCTTT.

This clonotype was observed at least ten times. J is TRBJ2-5 and V is TRBV4-2; a weak D match, TRBD2 (5 bases). Deletions cut 1 base from V and 5 bases from J, with 20 bases between. The CDR3 runs 17 residues. Per the germline V gene, CDR1 is LGHNA and CDR2 is YNFKEQ. CDR3 nucleotides: TGTGCCAGCAGCCAAGCGGCGGGTAGCGTGAAAGGGGAGACCCAGTACTTC. Amino acid sequence: CASSQAAGSVKGETQYF.

This clonotype was recorded a few times. The chain combines TRBV7-2 with TRBJ2-7; D may match TRBD1 or TRBD2 (5 bases each). Deletions cut 2 bases from V and 3 bases from J, with 14 bases between. The germline V gene has CDR1 SGHTA and CDR2 FQGNSA. CDR3 length: 15 amino acids. The CDR3 DNA follows: TGTGCCAGCAGCTTATCCGGGACCATCAGCTACGAGCAGTACTTC. It translates to CASSLSGTISYEQYF.

This clonotype was found many times. For the CDR3, the DNA is TGTGCCAGCCGAACTACTAGCGGGAGGGCCGACGAGCAGTACTTC. Protein product: CASRTTSGRADEQYF. The gene calls are TRBV7-2 and TRBJ2-7, with TRBD2 identical over 13 bases. This CDR3 is built from 15 residues. The J segment lost 5 bases and the V segment lost 8 bases, leaving 9 bases of the junction unmatched. CDR1 is SGHTA and CDR2 is FQGNSA in the germline V gene. The entire variable domain, with the rest obtained from reference TRBV7-2 and TRBJ2-7, is as follows: GAGVSQSPSNKVTEKGKDVELRCDPISGHTALYWYRQSLGQGLEFLIYFQGNSAPDKSGLPSDRFSAERTGGSVSTLTIQRTQQEDSAVYLCASRTTSGRADEQYFGPGTRLTVT.

Here the CDR3 DNA reads TGCGCCAGCAGCTTGCGGTGGGGGGACACTGAAGCTTTCTTT. Encoded protein: CASSLRWGDTEAFF. The chain couples TRBV5-1 to TRBJ1-1, with a possible D match to TRBD1 (5 bases). CDR3 length: 14 amino acids. The V and J ends lost 1 base and 3 bases respectively, with 10 bases between them. Germline V gene lookup returns CDR1 SGHRS and CDR2 YFSETQ.

The sample holds a few counts of this clonotype. The chain combines TRBV24-1 with TRBJ2-3; weak D call: TRBD2 (6 bases). Germline V gene sequence: CDR1 KGHDR, CDR2 SFDVKD. The CDR3 sequence is 15 residues long. Between the trimmed V and J ends, which lost 3 bases and 0 bases, there was a span of 9 bases. CDR3 sequence: CATSDGDSSTDTQYF. The CDR3 DNA sequence: TGTGCCACCAGTGATGGGGACTCCAGCACAGATACGCAGTATTTT.

This clonotype has a handful of counts. This rearrangement joins TRBV30 to TRBJ2-7, with 12 positions matching TRBD2. After removal of 6 bases from V and 3 bases from J, the junction contained 9 bases not matched to a gene. This CDR3 has 15 residues. CDR1 is GTSNPN and CDR2 is SVGIG in the germline V gene (reference sequence). In DNA form, the CDR3 reads TGTGCCTGTACGCCGACTAGCGGGAGCAACTACGAGCAGTACTTC. This gives the protein CACTPTSGSNYEQYF.

The chain links TRBV7-9 to TRBJ2-1, with 8 positions matching TRBD2. There are 15 residues in the CDR3. The germline V gene encodes CDR1 SEHNR and CDR2 FQNEAQ (reference sequence). V lost 4 bases and J lost 5; bases outside the gene matches: 7. CDR3 sequence reads: CASSWGLVPDNEQFF. For the CDR3, the DNA is TGTGCCAGCAGCTGGGGACTAGTTCCCGACAATGAGCAGTTCTTC.

The gene calls are TRBV12-3 or TRBV12-4 and TRBJ2-2, with TRBD2 as a possible D gene (6 bases). The CDR3 extends over 18 amino acids. The germline V and J ends were trimmed by 2 bases and 1 base, with 17 bases remaining between them. The CDR3, as DNA: TGTGCCAGCAGTTTACGACCCTTGGGGGAGGAGAACACCGGGGAGCTGTTTTTT. It encodes CASSLRPLGEENTGELFF.

The chain couples TRBV12-3 or TRBV12-4 to TRBJ2-2; D unclear. V was pared by 7 bases and J by 4 bases, with 10 bases between. The CDR3 is 13 residues long. The CDR3 region has the DNA TGTGCCAGCATCCTTTGGGGCACCGGGGAGCTGTTTTTT. Translated, it gives CASILWGTGELFF.

V usage is TRBV7-9 and J usage is TRBJ1-3; 7 bases agree with TRBD1. Germline CDR1 SEHNR, CDR2 FQNEAQ (reference sequence). J gave up 2 bases and V 2 bases, and 6 bases lay outside the gene matches. The CDR3 loop spans 16 amino acids. The CDR3 coding sequence is TGTGCCAGCAGCTTACGGGACAGTGTCCCTGGAAACACCATATATTTT. Its protein product is CASSLRDSVPGNTIYF.

This clonotype was counted a few times. CDR3 sequence: CASSLLSLAGATPYEQYF. The DNA for the CDR3 is TGTGCCAGCAGCTTGCTTTCTCTAGCGGGAGCTACCCCATACGAGCAGTACTTC. This rearrangement joins TRBV5-4 to TRBJ2-7; 10 bases match TRBD2. The CDR3 runs 18 residues. Unmatched junction bases numbered 14, after V lost 1 base and J lost 4 bases. Germline CDR1 and CDR2: SGHNT and YYREEE (reference sequence).

This clonotype was found a few times. This chain uses TRBV6-6 with TRBJ1-1; TRBD1 might be the D (6 bases). Per germline, CDR1 MNHNY and CDR2 SVGAGI (reference sequence). This CDR3 has 14 residues. Trimming removed 6 bases from V and 2 bases from J, with 13 bases in between. In nucleotides, the CDR3 is TGTGCCAGCAGCTCACAGACAGGCAACACTGAAGCTTTCTTT. Translated, it gives CASSSQTGNTEAFF.

The chain couples TRBV7-3 to TRBJ1-6; D uncertain. The CDR3 has 14 amino acids. The V gene's germline CDR1 is SGHTA and CDR2 FQGTGA. Trimming took 5 bases from V and 7 from J, leaving 12 bases between them. CDR3 in DNA: TGTGCCAGCAGCATGGGAAGTCCGAATTCACCCCTCCACTTT. Protein product: CASSMGSPNSPLHF.

The chain combines TRBV10-3 with TRBJ2-5; 10 bases are shared with TRBD2. The trim removed 4 bases at V and 3 bases at J, leaving 5 bases unmatched. CDR3 length equals 15 residues. Germline values: CDR1 ENHRY, CDR2 SYGVKD. CDR3 DNA: TGTGCCATCAGTGGGGGGCTAGCGGGAGAAGAGACCCAGTACTTC. Protein sequence: CAISGGLAGEETQYF.

The chain recombines TRBV7-9 with TRBJ2-1; 7 positions match TRBD1. The ends lost 4 bases at V and 7 bases at J; junction bases unmatched: 10. CDR3 size: 15 residues. CDR1 and CDR2 from the germline V gene are SEHNR and FQNEAQ (reference sequence). The chain's CDR3 is CASSSLDGRGNEQFF. The CDR3, as DNA: TGTGCCAGCAGCTCCCTAGACGGCAGGGGGAATGAGCAGTTCTTC.